One and the same sample provided the 22 T cell receptor beta chains below, sequenced in a study of T cells in Graves' hyperthyroidism and ophthalmopathy. Researchers took RNA transcripts and amplified the TCR beta CDR3 regions from them. TCR CDR3 regions were first amplified by RT-PCR with HTBI primers. Using its own MiXCR run on the multiplex PCR reads, TCRdb lists one record per CDR3 protein. Found here are around 300,000 distinct CDR3 sequences, roughly 13% of them singletons; the top ten hold 6.5% to 10%. Sequences were obtained from blood. These receptor sequences come from a woman aged 25 to 39 with Graves' hyperthyroidism that later progressed to Graves' ophthalmopathy.

The table lists this clonotype with many counts. The chain has TRBV28 and TRBJ1-2; D remains unclear. Germline assignment: CDR1 MDHEN and CDR2 SYDVKM. V was shortened by 5 bases and J by 0 bases, with 7 bases between the two germline ends. This CDR3 has 13 amino acids. CDR3 region: CASSIGPNYGYTF. CDR3 sequence (DNA): TGTGCCAGCAGTATAGGACCTAACTATGGCTACACCTTC.

This chain joins TRBV20-1 and TRBJ2-4; no definite D call. This CDR3 is built from 16 residues. Trimming pared 6 bases from V and 4 bases from J, leaving 22 bases between. Germline V gene sequence: CDR1 DFQATT, CDR2 SNEGSKA (reference sequence). This CDR3 reads CSAYVYTGRTKNIQYF. The CDR3 DNA follows: TGCAGTGCCTATGTCTACACTGGACGTACGAAAAACATTCAGTACTTC.

This clonotype showed up many times. The chain links TRBV20-1 to TRBJ2-1; a possible D gene is TRBD1 (7 bases). CDR1 and CDR2 from the germline V gene are DFQATT and SNEGSKA (reference sequence). The CDR3 length is 15 residues. The V gene lost 6 bases and the J gene lost 2 bases, with 17 bases spanning the gap. The CDR3 protein is CSALDRRGAYNEQFF. The DNA of the CDR3 is TGCAGTGCCCTGGACAGGCGGGGAGCCTACAATGAGCAGTTCTTC.

Only a few counts were recorded for this clonotype. The chain has TRBV7-6 and TRBJ2-1; unclear D gene. Trimming left V 1 base short and J 2 bases short, with 9 bases between. Germline V gene lookup returns CDR1 SGHVS and CDR2 FNYEAQ. This CDR3 region has 15 residues. The CDR3 loop is CASSLVAATYNEQFF. CDR3 bases: TGTGCCAGCAGCTTAGTGGCGGCAACCTACAATGAGCAGTTCTTC. The variable domain in full, completed from reference TRBV7-6 and TRBJ2-1, reads GAGVSQSPRYKVTKRGQDVALRCDPISGHVSLYWYRQALGQGPEFLTYFNYEAQQDKSGLPNDRFSAERPEGSISTLTIQRTEQRDSAMYRCASSLVAATYNEQFFGPGTRLTVL.

The genes are TRBV20-1 and TRBJ2-7, with no clear D. The CDR3 is 13 amino acids. Trimming stripped 1 base from V and 5 bases from J, with 12 bases between. Germline CDR1 DFQATT, CDR2 SNEGSKA (reference sequence). The CDR3 sequence: CSARVENTHEQYF. As DNA, the CDR3 is TGCAGTGCTAGAGTTGAGAACACCCACGAGCAGTACTTC.

The CDR3 DNA follows: TGTGCCAGCAGCCAAGCGATTATTAGGGGAACGGCTCCCGGGGGCTATGGCTACACCTTC. It yields the protein CASSQAIIRGTAPGGYGYTF. The chain recombines TRBV4-2 with TRBJ1-2; TRBD1 is a possible D gene (5 bases). Germline V gene sequence: CDR1 LGHNA, CDR2 YNFKEQ. This CDR3 is built from 20 residues. V lost 1 base and J 4 bases, leaving 28 bases between the germline ends.

This clonotype was seen repeatedly, ten times or more. This chain links TRBV7-2 with TRBJ2-1; a weak D match, TRBD1 (6 bases). In germline, CDR1 is SGHTA, CDR2 FQGNSA. V dropped 3 bases and J dropped 5 bases, with 14 bases sitting between them. This CDR3 comprises 15 residues. CDR3 DNA sequence: TGTGCCAGCAGCTTCAACTCGGACAGCAACAATGAGCAGTTCTTC. Residues: CASSFNSDSNNEQFF.

This clonotype was observed at least ten times. The rearrangement links TRBV2 to TRBJ2-1; D uncertain. This CDR3 is built from 11 residues. Per the germline V gene, CDR1 is SNHLY and CDR2 is FYNNEI. V shed 5 bases and J shed 5 bases, with 4 bases lying between them. The CDR3 is CASSWDNEQFF. Written as DNA, the CDR3 is TGTGCCAGCAGTTGGGACAATGAGCAGTTCTTC.

The gene calls are TRBV3-1 and TRBJ1-1, with TRBD1 matching over 11 bases. The V gene's germline CDR1 is LGHDT and CDR2 YNNKEL (reference sequence). The CDR3 spans 17 residues. Losses at the gene ends were 4 bases for V and 5 bases for J; bases not matched to a gene: 12. CDR3 sequence (DNA): TGTGCCAGCAGCCCTGGACAGGGGGCGCTCAGTTGGACTGAAGCTTTCTTT. Translated: CASSPGQGALSWTEAFF.

This clonotype occurred many times. This rearrangement joins TRBV6-2 or TRBV6-3 to TRBJ2-7; D is perhaps TRBD2 (5 bases). The germline CDR1 and CDR2 sequences are MNHEY and SVGEGT. The CDR3 is made up of 14 amino acids. The V end lost 6 bases, the J end lost 0 bases, and 12 bases lay between the germline ends. The CDR3 DNA sequence: TGTGCCAGCAGCGAACCTCGGGGCTCCTACGAGCAGTACTTC. This encodes CASSEPRGSYEQYF.

Ten or more counts support this clonotype. The rearrangement links TRBV15 to TRBJ1-1, with 11 positions matching TRBD1. CDR3 size: 14 residues. The germline V gene encodes CDR1 LNHNV and CDR2 YYDKDF (reference sequence). V shed 0 bases, J shed 12 bases, and the junction held 6 bases outside the gene matches. The CDR3 spells CATSRDLGQGATFF. DNA of the CDR3: TGTGCCACCAGCAGAGATCTAGGACAGGGGGCAACTTTCTTT. Combining the CDR3 with reference TRBV15 and TRBJ1-1 gives the whole variable domain DAMVIQNPRYQVTQFGKPVTLSCSQTLNHNVMYWYQQKSSQAPKLLFHYYDKDFNNEADTPDNFQSRRPNTSFCFLDIRSPGLGDTAMYLCATSRDLGQGATFFGQGTRLTVV.

This clonotype was counted ten times or more. The chain combines TRBV7-9 with TRBJ2-1, with TRBD2 as a possible D gene (5 bases). Germline lookup yields CDR1 SEHNR and CDR2 FQNEAQ (reference sequence). V dropped 3 bases and J dropped 8 bases, with 8 bases sitting between them. The CDR3 is 12 amino acids. This chain's CDR3 is CASSFEGDEQFF. CDR3 DNA sequence: TGTGCCAGCAGCTTTGAGGGCGATGAGCAGTTCTTC.

The rearrangement joins TRBV20-1 to TRBJ2-7; D may be TRBD1 (6 bases). The V gene's germline CDR1 is DFQATT and CDR2 SNEGSKA (reference sequence). The CDR3 runs to 13 residues. V lost 3 bases and J 3 bases, leaving 12 bases between the germline ends. CDR3 region: CSASSWDNYEQYF. The CDR3 DNA reads as TGCAGTGCTAGTTCTTGGGACAACTACGAGCAGTACTTC.

The sample holds many counts of this clonotype. The CDR3 DNA follows: TGTGCCAGCAGGACGAATGAGCGGCGCACAGATACGCAGTATTTT. Its translation: CASRTNERRTDTQYF. V gene TRBV12-3 or TRBV12-4 combines with J gene TRBJ2-3; D might be TRBD2 (5 bases). V was cut by 6 bases and J by 1 base, with 14 bases left in between. This CDR3 region has 15 residues.

This clonotype was observed at least ten times. This chain links TRBV3-1 with TRBJ2-3; 9 nucleotides align to TRBD1. V trimming: 4 bases; J trimming: 3 bases; junction bases outside the gene matches: 8. The CDR3 is 16 amino acids. The germline V gene encodes CDR1 LGHDT and CDR2 YNNKEL (reference sequence). In DNA, the CDR3 is TGTGCCAGCAGCCCAATGACAGGGGGTATGACAGATACGCAGTATTTT. This codes for CASSPMTGGMTDTQYF.

This clonotype was detected many times. The gene calls are TRBV6-2 or TRBV6-3 and TRBJ2-2; D is ambiguous. The CDR3 is 15 residues long. V lost 4 bases, J lost 7 bases, and 16 bases lay in between. CDR1 is MNHEY, CDR2 SVGEGT, per germline. DNA of the CDR3: TGTGCCAGCAGTTCTGCGAGGACCTCCTTCGGGGAGCTGTTTTTT. This sequence encodes CASSSARTSFGELFF.

This clonotype was recorded at least ten times. The chain uses TRBV20-1 and TRBJ2-3, with a tentative D call TRBD1 (6 bases). CDR3 length: 14 residues. The V gene's germline CDR1 is DFQATT and CDR2 SNEGSKA (reference sequence). V was clipped by 5 bases and J by 1 base, with 13 bases between them. CDR3 region: CSAPRTDRTDTQYF. The DNA of the CDR3 is TGCAGTGCTCCCAGGACAGATCGCACAGATACGCAGTATTTT.

This clonotype was observed a few times. The rearrangement joins TRBV28 to TRBJ1-5; 8 nucleotides match TRBD1. The CDR3 totals 15 residues. CDR1 is MDHEN and CDR2 is SYDVKM in the germline V gene. V lost 1 base and J lost 6; bases outside the gene matches: 5. CDR3 sequence (DNA): TGTGCCAGCAGTTTATCGGACAGGGCGACTCAGCCCCAGCATTTT. Amino acid sequence: CASSLSDRATQPQHF.

This clonotype has ten or more counts. The V and J genes are TRBV4-1 and TRBJ1-5; unclear D gene. V lost 0 bases and J lost 11, with 23 bases in between. This CDR3 has 17 residues. CDR1 is MGHRA, CDR2 YSYEKL, per germline. Here the CDR3 reads CASSQDGPPIPYGTQHF. CDR3 DNA sequence: TGCGCCAGCAGCCAAGATGGGCCCCCAATCCCCTATGGGACCCAGCATTTT.

This clonotype was found a few times. The CDR3, as DNA: TGCGCCAGCAGCCATACAGGAGGACCCCTCCACTTT. The encoded protein is CASSHTGGPLHF. The V call is TRBV4-1, the J call TRBJ1-6; D might be TRBD1 (5 bases). V dropped 3 bases and J dropped 12 bases, with 9 bases sitting between them. The CDR3 is 12 amino acids. The V gene's germline CDR1 is MGHRA and CDR2 YSYEKL.

The V and J genes are TRBV4-1 and TRBJ2-1; TRBD1 is a possible D gene (5 bases). V was cut by 3 bases and J by 0 bases, with 12 bases left in between. The germline CDR1 and CDR2 sequences are MGHRA and YSYEKL. The CDR3 runs to 16 residues. CDR3: CASSQTPDSSYNEQFF. The CDR3 DNA reads as TGCGCCAGCAGCCAGACTCCAGACAGCTCCTACAATGAGCAGTTCTTC.

Ten or more counts support this clonotype. The rearrangement uses TRBV28 and TRBJ2-1; tentatively, D is TRBD2 (6 bases). With 5 bases removed from V and 1 base from J, the gap between germline ends came to 12 bases. This CDR3 region has 15 residues. Germline V CDR1 and CDR2: MDHEN, SYDVKM. Here the CDR3 reads CASSAPGLSYNEQFF. In nucleotides, the CDR3 is TGTGCCAGCAGTGCCCCGGGACTGTCCTACAATGAGCAGTTCTTC.